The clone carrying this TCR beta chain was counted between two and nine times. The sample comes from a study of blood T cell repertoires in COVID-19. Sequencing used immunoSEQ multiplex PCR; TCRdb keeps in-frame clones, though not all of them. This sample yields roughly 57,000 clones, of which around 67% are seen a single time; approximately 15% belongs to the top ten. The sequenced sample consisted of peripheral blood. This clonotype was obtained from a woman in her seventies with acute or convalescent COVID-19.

CDR3: CASSTGYTEAFF. DNA for the CDR3: TGTGCCAGCAGTACAGGGTACACTGAAGCTTTCTTT. This chain uses TRBV6-2 or TRBV6-3 with TRBJ1-1; a weak D match, TRBD1 (6 bases). This CDR3 is built from 12 residues. Trimming removed 5 bases at V and 3 bases at J, with 7 bases between. Germline V CDR1 and CDR2: MNHEY, SVGEGT.